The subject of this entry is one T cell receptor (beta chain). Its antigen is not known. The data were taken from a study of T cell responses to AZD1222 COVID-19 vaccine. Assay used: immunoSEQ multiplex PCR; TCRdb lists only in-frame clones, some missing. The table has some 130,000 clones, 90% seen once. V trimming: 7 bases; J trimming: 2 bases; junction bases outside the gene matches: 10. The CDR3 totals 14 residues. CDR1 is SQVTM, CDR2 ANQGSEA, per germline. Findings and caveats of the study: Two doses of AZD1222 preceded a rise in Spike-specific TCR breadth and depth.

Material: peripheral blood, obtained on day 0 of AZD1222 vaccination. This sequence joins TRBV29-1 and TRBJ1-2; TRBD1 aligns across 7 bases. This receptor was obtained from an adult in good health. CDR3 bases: TGCAGCGGAAACAGACAGGGCTCAAACTATGGCTACACCTTC. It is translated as CSGNRQGSNYGYTF.